This T cell receptor beta chain was sequenced during a study of blood T cell repertoires in COVID-19. Study-wide context: The samples span acute and convalescent COVID-19 from the United States, Italy and Spain. The analysed material was cDNA or gDNA that came from T cells, B-cell-depleted T cells, or PBMCs.

This CDR3 is built from 14 residues. J was trimmed by 6 bases and V by 6 bases; bases with no gene match: 8. CDR1 is LNHDA, CDR2 SQIVND, per germline (reference sequence). Original processing methods: Quantification of nucleated cells was approximated via reference gene primer amplification. Assay used: immunoSEQ multiplex PCR; TCRdb lists only in-frame clones, some missing. Clone size and V and J calls were adopted from that table, with D and trimming inferred from the DNA. The data contain about 150,000 clones, less than 95% of them seen just once; the ten biggest clones take up less than 0.6%. The sequenced sample was peripheral blood. The chain links TRBV19 to TRBJ2-3; 8 nucleotides align to TRBD1. The sequence was obtained from a middle-aged man with acute or convalescent COVID-19. CDR3 in DNA: TGTGCCAGTAGCCTAACAGGGGGTCTTGATACGCAGTATTTT. Amino acids: CASSLTGGLDTQYF.